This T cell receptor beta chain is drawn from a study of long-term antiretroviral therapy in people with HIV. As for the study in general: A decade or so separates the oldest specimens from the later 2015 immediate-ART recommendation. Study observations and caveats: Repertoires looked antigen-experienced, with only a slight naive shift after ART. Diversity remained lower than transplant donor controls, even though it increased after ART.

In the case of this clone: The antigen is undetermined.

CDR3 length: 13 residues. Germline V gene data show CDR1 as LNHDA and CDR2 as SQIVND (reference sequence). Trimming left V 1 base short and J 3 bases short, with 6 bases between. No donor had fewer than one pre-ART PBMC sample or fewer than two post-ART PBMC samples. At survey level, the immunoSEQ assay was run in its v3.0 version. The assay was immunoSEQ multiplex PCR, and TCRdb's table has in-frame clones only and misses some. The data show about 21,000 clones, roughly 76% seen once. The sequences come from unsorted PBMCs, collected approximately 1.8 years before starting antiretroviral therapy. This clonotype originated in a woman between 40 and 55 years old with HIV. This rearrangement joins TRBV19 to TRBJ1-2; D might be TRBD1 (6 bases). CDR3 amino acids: CASSIGTDYGYTF. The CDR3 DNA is TGTGCCAGTAGTATAGGGACAGACTATGGCTACACCTTC. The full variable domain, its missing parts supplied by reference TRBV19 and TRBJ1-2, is DGGITQSPKYLFRKEGQNVTLSCEQNLNHDAMYWYRQDPGQGLRLIYYSQIVNDFQKGDIAEGYSVSREKKESFPLTVTSAQKNPTAFYLCASSIGTDYGYTFGSGTRLTVV.